The T cell receptor (beta chain) under discussion was sequenced for a study of blood T cell repertoires in COVID-19. Study summary: The United States, Italy and Spain were the sources of the acute and convalescent COVID-19 samples. T cells, B-cell-depleted T cells, or PBMCs supplied cDNA or gDNA.

With V trimmed by 3 bases and J by 1 base, 3 bases remained unmatched. CDR1 is KGHSH and CDR2 is LQKENI in the germline V gene. This CDR3 region has 15 residues. A few counts support this clone. The identical CDR3 is also encoded by other nucleotide sequences in the sample. Recovered status applied to Cohort 3 donors who had two consecutive negative PCRs. It also applied to those with clearance or with symptom resolution. Sequenced by immunoSEQ multiplex PCR; TCRdb stores in-frame clones only, minus some. The sample gives around 380,000 clones, around 87% of which show up once; 1.3% is in the top ten.

This rearrangement joins TRBV18 to TRBJ1-5, with 7 bases matching TRBD1. The TCR was taken from a man aged 25 to 40 who had recovered from COVID-19. The sequencing sample was made of PBMCs or T cells enriched from blood (not recorded which). In DNA form, the CDR3 reads TGTGCCAGCTCACCCCCAGGGGGGAGCAATCAGCCCCAGCATTTT. As protein: CASSPPGGSNQPQHF.